What follows are 17 T cell receptor beta chains derived from one specimen sequenced in a study of T cells in Graves' hyperthyroidism and ophthalmopathy. The CDR3 regions of TCR beta were amplified from RNA transcripts. An initial round of RT-PCR targeting the TCR CDR3 relied on the HTBI primer set. TCRdb re-called the multiplex PCR reads through MiXCR, storing one row per CDR3 protein. Here the sample spans about 720,000 distinct CDR3 sequences, less than 20% being singletons. Sequenced material: blood. The source of these receptors is a young man with Graves' hyperthyroidism.

This clonotype appeared a few times. At one boundary the junction diverges from the germline segment, which might be a read error. J is TRBJ1-1 and V is TRBV3-1; maybe TRBD1 (5 bases). In germline, CDR1 is LGHDT, CDR2 YNNKEL (reference sequence). CDR3 length: 14 residues. The CDR3 protein is CAGSQGPPWTEAFF. Here the CDR3 DNA reads TGTGCCGGCAGCCAGGGACCACCTTGGACTGAAGCTTTCTTT.

There are many counts of this clonotype. This chain joins TRBV2 and TRBJ2-7; D gene unclear. The CDR3 extends over 14 amino acids. V was shortened by 3 bases and J by 0 bases, with 9 bases between the two germline ends. Germline loops: CDR1 SNHLY, CDR2 FYNNEI. The DNA for the CDR3 is TGTGCCAGCAGTGATCAGGATTTCTCCTACGAGCAGTACTTC. This translates into CASSDQDFSYEQYF.

This sequence joins TRBV6-1 and TRBJ2-2; D gene unclear. CDR1 and CDR2 (germline): MNHNS, SASEGT. This CDR3 has 15 residues. Trimming pared 3 bases from V and 2 bases from J, leaving 10 bases between. The CDR3 sequence: CASSDYRSNTGELFF. DNA of the CDR3: TGTGCCAGCAGTGACTACAGATCTAACACCGGGGAGCTGTTTTTT.

The chain carries TRBV9 and TRBJ2-5, with D perhaps matching TRBD2 (7 bases). The V gene's germline CDR1 is SGDLS and CDR2 YYNGEE. V was cut by 0 bases and J by 4 bases, with 13 bases left in between. The CDR3 totals 15 residues. The CDR3 nucleotides read TGTGCCAGCAGCGTAGGGGGGGGGGGCCCAGAGACCCAGTACTTC. This codes for CASSVGGGGPETQYF.

This sequence joins TRBV2 and TRBJ2-5; D might be TRBD2 (5 bases). The CDR3 runs to 16 residues. Germline assignment: CDR1 SNHLY and CDR2 FYNNEI. Trimming left V 0 bases short and J 1 base short, with 12 bases between. CDR3 protein: CASSEAPGVPQETQYF. CDR3 nucleotides: TGTGCCAGCAGTGAAGCGCCCGGGGTCCCCCAAGAGACCCAGTACTTC.

The chain combines TRBV6-1 with TRBJ2-6; a possible D gene is TRBD1 (5 bases). The CDR3 is made up of 16 amino acids. The germline CDR1 and CDR2 sequences are MNHNS and SASEGT. Trimming stripped 6 bases from V and 0 bases from J, with 12 bases between. The CDR3 reads CASRDKGYSGANVLTF. The CDR3 region has the DNA TGTGCCAGCAGGGACAAAGGCTACTCTGGGGCCAACGTCCTGACTTTC.

This clonotype has ten or more counts. The rearrangement uses TRBV28 and TRBJ2-4; no definite D call. The V end lost 0 bases, the J end lost 1 base, and 7 bases lay between the germline ends. The CDR3 is 15 residues long. Per the germline V gene, CDR1 is MDHEN and CDR2 is SYDVKM. The CDR3 DNA is TGTGCCAGCAGTTTATGGGGGATCGCCAAAAACATTCAGTACTTC. It translates to CASSLWGIAKNIQYF.

The rearrangement links TRBV2 to TRBJ2-7, with D maybe TRBD1 (5 bases). The CDR3 totals 15 residues. CDR1 SNHLY and CDR2 FYNNEI come from the germline V gene. V dropped 7 bases and J dropped 0 bases, with 16 bases sitting between them. Here the CDR3 DNA reads TGTGCCAGCAAGTTGACGGACACCGTCTCCTACGAGCAGTACTTC. It specifies CASKLTDTVSYEQYF. The variable domain in full, completed from reference TRBV2 and TRBJ2-7, reads EPEVTQTPSHQVTQMGQEVILRCVPISNHLYFYWYRQILGQKVEFLVSFYNNEISEKSEIFDDQFSVERPDGSNFTLKIRSTKLEDSAMYFCASKLTDTVSYEQYFGPGTRLTVT.

The chain links TRBV28 to TRBJ2-5; 9 bases agree with TRBD2. CDR1 and CDR2 (germline): MDHEN, SYDVKM. The V gene end was trimmed by 8 bases and the J gene end by 5 bases; junction bases not matched to a gene: 18. The CDR3 extends over 17 amino acids. The chain's CDR3 is CASSTEGLAGEGETQYF. The CDR3 DNA follows: TGTGCCAGCTCCACCGAAGGCTTAGCGGGAGAGGGGGAGACCCAGTACTTC.

This clonotype was detected many times. V usage is TRBV29-1 and J usage is TRBJ2-5; tentatively, D is TRBD1 (5 bases). CDR1 is SQVTM and CDR2 is ANQGSEA in the germline V gene. Trimming pared 4 bases from V and 5 bases from J, leaving 11 bases between. This CDR3 has 12 amino acids. The CDR3 loop is CSVVSRAETQYF. CDR3 coding DNA: TGCAGCGTTGTAAGCAGGGCCGAGACCCAGTACTTC.

The chain uses TRBV6-1 and TRBJ2-7; maybe TRBD2 (6 bases). Trimming took 6 bases from V and 0 from J, leaving 12 bases between them. Germline CDR1 MNHNS, CDR2 SASEGT. This CDR3 is built from 14 residues. Here the CDR3 reads CASSRDWNSYEQYF. As DNA, the CDR3 is TGTGCCAGCAGCAGGGACTGGAACTCCTACGAGCAGTACTTC.

This clonotype was picked up many times. The chain joins TRBV28 to TRBJ1-2; TRBD1 aligns across 7 bases. This CDR3 contains 16 residues. The junction had 12 bases not matched to a gene; V was cut back by 6 bases and J by 2 bases. Per the germline V gene, CDR1 is MDHEN and CDR2 is SYDVKM. This chain's CDR3 is CASSDGGTARNYGYTF. CDR3 sequence (DNA): TGTGCCAGCAGCGATGGGGGGACAGCGCGCAACTATGGCTACACCTTC.

This clonotype was recorded at least ten times. The chain recombines TRBV12-3 or TRBV12-4 with TRBJ2-7; TRBD1 agrees at 8 bases. After removal of 5 bases from V and 5 bases from J, the junction contained 11 bases not matched to a gene. The CDR3 length is 15 residues. CDR3 DNA sequence: TGTGCCAGCAGTATCCGGACAGGGATGAAGAACGAGCAGTACTTC. Its protein is CASSIRTGMKNEQYF.

This clonotype was recorded many times. The gene calls are TRBV28 and TRBJ2-1, with 7 bases that match TRBD2. V dropped 3 bases and J dropped 7; count of bases not matched to a gene: 9. Germline values: CDR1 MDHEN, CDR2 SYDVKM. CDR3 size: 15 residues. CDR3 sequence: CASSFGKRGLNEQFF. The CDR3 DNA sequence: TGTGCCAGCAGTTTCGGGAAGCGGGGTTTAAATGAGCAGTTCTTC.

This chain uses TRBV28 with TRBJ2-2; the D is unclear. The germline V and J ends were trimmed by 8 bases and 0 bases, with 16 bases remaining between them. Per germline, CDR1 MDHEN and CDR2 SYDVKM. This CDR3 is 16 amino acids long. This chain's CDR3 is CASSSLENPNTGELFF. The CDR3 DNA reads TGTGCCAGCTCATCATTGGAGAATCCGAACACCGGGGAGCTGTTTTTT.

The chain links TRBV5-1 to TRBJ2-1; TRBD1 matches 10 bases. Germline trimming cut 0 bases from V and 6 bases from J; bases unmatched to any gene: 12. Germline V gives CDR1 SGHRS, CDR2 YFSETQ. The CDR3 covers 18 residues. For the CDR3, the DNA is TGCGCCAGCAGCTTGGCCGCTTGGACAGGGGGAAGGGTCAATGAGCAGTTCTTC. This codes for CASSLAAWTGGRVNEQFF.

This clonotype has more than one count but fewer than ten. This sequence joins TRBV4-1 and TRBJ1-5; D gene ambiguous. Germline CDR1 is MGHRA and CDR2 is YSYEKL. The CDR3 has 14 amino acids. Trimming stripped 1 base from V and 7 bases from J, with 11 bases between. The CDR3 DNA follows: TGCGCCAGCAGCCAAGTAAGGGATGGGCAGCCCCAGCATTTT. This translates into CASSQVRDGQPQHF.